The 11 T cell receptor beta chains below come from one sample, sequenced in a study of T cells after yellow fever vaccination. MiXCR, run by TCRdb on the 5' RACE reads, gives a single entry per CDR3 protein. The table includes over 300,000 distinct CDR3 sequences, around 7% detected once. Source: PBMCs, taken more than 35 days after the first yellow fever vaccination. The source is a man younger than 30 who received the YFV17D yellow fever vaccine.

This clonotype has ten or more counts. V usage is TRBV7-9 and J usage is TRBJ2-7, with TRBD1 matching over 11 bases. V shed 3 bases and J 3 bases; nucleotides not matched to a gene: 7. From germline, CDR1 is SEHNR and CDR2 FQNEAQ (reference sequence). The CDR3 length is 16 residues. CDR3 residues: CASSFTLGQGDYEQYF. The CDR3, as DNA: TGTGCCAGCAGCTTCACGTTGGGACAGGGGGACTACGAGCAGTACTTC.

This clonotype was detected many times. The rearrangement uses TRBV11-2 and TRBJ2-3, with 9 bases aligning to TRBD2. The CDR3 extends over 15 amino acids. V shed 3 bases and J 3 bases; nucleotides not matched to a gene: 4. Germline-derived CDR1 and CDR2 are SGHAT and FQNNGV. The CDR3 DNA reads TGTGCCAGCAGCTTGGCGGGGGGGTGGACAGATACGCAGTATTTT. Translating it yields CASSLAGGWTDTQYF. Variable domain in full (rest from reference TRBV11-2 and TRBJ2-3): EAGVAQSPRYKIIEKRQSVAFWCNPISGHATLYWYQQILGQGPKLLIQFQNNGVVDDSQLPKDRFSAERLKGVDSTLKIQPAKLEDSAVYLCASSLAGGWTDTQYFGPGTRLTVL.

This clonotype appeared a few times. V is TRBV20-1 and J is TRBJ1-1; no firm D call. The CDR3 spans 14 residues. CDR1 and CDR2 (germline): DFQATT, SNEGSKA (reference sequence). Trimming cost V 0 bases and J 1 base, with 9 bases left between them. The CDR3 is CSARDSGENTEAFF. CDR3 sequence (DNA): TGCAGTGCTAGAGATTCAGGCGAGAACACTGAAGCTTTCTTT.

This clonotype was seen only a few times. The rearrangement links TRBV2 to TRBJ2-3, with D perhaps matching TRBD2 (6 bases). Trimming pared 6 bases from V and 0 bases from J, leaving 10 bases between. From germline, CDR1 is SNHLY and CDR2 FYNNEI. The CDR3 extends over 14 amino acids. As DNA, the CDR3 is TGTGCCAGCAGAACCGGGACTAGCACAGATACGCAGTATTTT. Translation gives CASRTGTSTDTQYF.

This clonotype was found many times. The V and J genes are TRBV20-1 and TRBJ2-2; D gene ambiguous. CDR3 size: 14 residues. The germline CDR1 and CDR2 sequences are DFQATT and SNEGSKA (reference sequence). The V end lost 1 base, the J end lost 6 bases, and 12 bases lay between the germline ends. The CDR3 nucleotides are TGCAGTGCTAGAGCCCCGACATTTTCCGGGGAGCTGTTTTTT. Amino acid sequence: CSARAPTFSGELFF.

This clonotype was detected ten times or more. This chain uses TRBV5-4 with TRBJ2-4, with 9 bases matching TRBD1. V lost 4 bases, J lost 1 base, and 6 bases stayed unmatched. Germline CDR1 is SGHNT and CDR2 is YYREEE (reference sequence). The CDR3 covers 16 residues. The CDR3 bases are TGTGCCAGCAGCCCTACAGGGGGCGCGGCCAAAAACATTCAGTACTTC. The encoded protein is CASSPTGGAAKNIQYF.

There are a few counts of this clonotype. V and J are TRBV29-1 and TRBJ2-1, with TRBD1 matching 9 bases. Trimming cost V 6 bases and J 0 bases; bases outside gene matches: 9. Germline V gene data show CDR1 as SQVTM and CDR2 as ANQGSEA. The CDR3 loop spans 16 amino acids. CDR3 sequence reads: CSVRDRALSSYNEQFF. The DNA for the CDR3 is TGCAGCGTGAGGGACAGGGCACTCAGCTCCTACAATGAGCAGTTCTTC.

This clonotype was counted a few times. The chain couples TRBV15 to TRBJ1-1; D may be TRBD1 (5 bases). V dropped 1 base and J dropped 0 bases, with 9 bases sitting between them. This CDR3 contains 15 residues. Germline V gives CDR1 LNHNV, CDR2 YYDKDF (reference sequence). CDR3 sequence: CATSRGGGLNTEAFF. CDR3 bases: TGTGCCACCAGCAGAGGCGGGGGTCTGAACACTGAAGCTTTCTTT.

Only a few counts were recorded for this clonotype. The rearrangement links TRBV6-1 to TRBJ1-1; a possible D gene is TRBD1 (6 bases). The CDR3 runs 14 residues. Germline assignment: CDR1 MNHNS and CDR2 SASEGT. Trimming removed 7 bases at V and 1 base at J, with 13 bases between. CDR3 sequence reads: CASTRRGSNTEAFF. In nucleotides, the CDR3 is TGTGCCAGCACCCGCAGGGGCTCGAACACTGAAGCTTTCTTT.

This clonotype was counted at least ten times. The chain carries TRBV5-1 and TRBJ2-7, with TRBD2 identical over 12 bases. The junction had 6 bases not matched to a gene; V was cut back by 3 bases and J by 2 bases. The CDR3 has 16 amino acids. From germline, CDR1 is SGHRS and CDR2 YFSETQ. CDR3 sequence (DNA): TGCGCCAGCAGCTGGACGCTAGCGGGGGGGGCCTACGAGCAGTACTTC. Protein product: CASSWTLAGGAYEQYF.

The chain recombines TRBV12-3 or TRBV12-4 with TRBJ2-7, with TRBD2 as a possible D gene (6 bases). The CDR3 extends over 16 amino acids. Trimming removed 1 base from V and 2 bases from J, with 15 bases in between. The DNA of the CDR3 is TGTGCCAGCAGTTTAGTCCCCAGGGAGGTCCCCTACGAGCAGTACTTC. As protein: CASSLVPREVPYEQYF.